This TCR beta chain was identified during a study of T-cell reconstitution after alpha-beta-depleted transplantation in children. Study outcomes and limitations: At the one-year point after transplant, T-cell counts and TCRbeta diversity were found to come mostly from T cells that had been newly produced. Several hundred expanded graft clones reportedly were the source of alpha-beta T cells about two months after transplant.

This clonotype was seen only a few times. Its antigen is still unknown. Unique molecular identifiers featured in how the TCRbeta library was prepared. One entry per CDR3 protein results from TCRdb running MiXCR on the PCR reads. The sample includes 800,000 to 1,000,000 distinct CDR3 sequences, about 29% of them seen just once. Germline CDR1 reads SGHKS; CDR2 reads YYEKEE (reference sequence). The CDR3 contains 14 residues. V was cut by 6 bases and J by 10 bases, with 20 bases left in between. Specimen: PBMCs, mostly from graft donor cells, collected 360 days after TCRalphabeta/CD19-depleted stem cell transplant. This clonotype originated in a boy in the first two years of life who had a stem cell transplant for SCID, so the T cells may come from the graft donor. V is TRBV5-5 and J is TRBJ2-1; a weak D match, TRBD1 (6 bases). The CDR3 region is CASTHQGPRWEQFF. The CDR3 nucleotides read TGTGCCAGCACCCACCAGGGGCCTCGTTGGGAGCAGTTCTTC. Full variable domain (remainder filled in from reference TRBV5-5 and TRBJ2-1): DAGVTQSPTHLIKTRGQQVTLRCSPISGHKSVSWYQQVLGQGPQFIFQYYEKEERGRGNFPDRFSARQFPNYSSELNVNALLLGDSALYLCASTHQGPRWEQFFGPGTRLTVL.